These 16 T cell receptor beta chains came from one sample sequenced in a study of post-analysis software for immune sequencing data. TCR beta libraries were prepared from cDNA with unique molecular identifiers. Using its own MiXCR run on the PCR reads, TCRdb lists one record per CDR3 protein. The sample has 700,000 to 800,000 distinct CDR3 sequences, less than 35% seen once. Antigen specificity for these receptors is unknown. Study observations and caveats: Five TRBV segments, TRBV5-6, TRBV5-1 and TRBV20-1 among them, were found more frequent in patients than controls.

Sequenced: blood. These receptors all stem from a girl between 5 and 17 years old with multiple sclerosis.

The rearrangement joins TRBV20-1 to TRBJ2-7; TRBD1 agrees at 8 bases. The CDR3 loop spans 16 amino acids. The V segment lost 3 bases and the J segment 6 bases; nucleotides outside the gene matches: 16. Germline CDR1 DFQATT, CDR2 SNEGSKA (reference sequence). In nucleotides, the CDR3 is TGCAGTGCTAGGCCCCCCTTCTTTGGACAGGGTCGCGAGCAGTACTTC. This gives the protein CSARPPFFGQGREQYF.

The V and J genes are TRBV12-3 or TRBV12-4 and TRBJ2-1; D is possibly TRBD1 or TRBD2 (5 bases each). The V gene lost 3 bases and the J gene lost 7 bases, with 16 bases spanning the gap. CDR3 size: 15 residues. The CDR3 DNA sequence: TGTGCCAGCAGTTTGGGACCGGGCCCGCGGAATGAGCAGTTCTTC. Translation: CASSLGPGPRNEQFF.

This clonotype was seen a few times. The rearrangement links TRBV4-2 to TRBJ2-3; no firm D call. The CDR3 runs 15 residues. The V end lost 0 bases, the J end lost 2 bases, and 9 bases lay between the germline ends. Germline CDR1 and CDR2: LGHNA and YNFKEQ. The CDR3 protein is CASSQESMSTDTQYF. The CDR3 nucleotides read TGTGCCAGCAGCCAAGAATCTATGTCCACAGATACGCAGTATTTT.

The chain joins TRBV19 to TRBJ2-2, with a tentative D call TRBD1 (5 bases). The CDR3 runs 18 residues. Germline V CDR1 and CDR2: LNHDA, SQIVND (reference sequence). Trimming shortened V by 6 bases and J by 3 bases, and 23 bases separated the two germline ends. The CDR3 loop reads CASRTGGIGVLHTGELFF. Here the CDR3 DNA reads TGTGCCAGTAGAACCGGTGGCATAGGGGTATTACACACCGGGGAGCTGTTTTTT.

This clonotype was seen only a few times. The rearrangement joins TRBV27 to TRBJ2-1; D may match TRBD1 or TRBD2 (6 bases each). Germline CDR1 is MNHEY and CDR2 is SMNVEV (reference sequence). This CDR3 is built from 16 residues. Trimming pared 5 bases from V and 7 bases from J, leaving 21 bases between. This CDR3 is CASSHGQRRLGNEQFF. CDR3 coding DNA: TGTGCCAGCAGTCATGGACAGAGACGACTAGGTAATGAGCAGTTCTTC.

The genes are TRBV20-1 and TRBJ1-5, with a possible D match to TRBD1 (6 bases). The CDR3 contains 15 residues. Between the trimmed V and J ends, which lost 5 bases and 6 bases, there was a span of 20 bases. Germline V gene data show CDR1 as DFQATT and CDR2 as SNEGSKA (reference sequence). CDR3 sequence (DNA): TGCAGTGCTCAGACCAGTCGGGACAACGGTCAGCCCCAGCATTTT. It codes for CSAQTSRDNGQPQHF.

In DNA form, the CDR3 reads TGTGCCATCAGTGAGTCAAGGTCGGCCTATGGCTACACCTTC. It specifies CAISESRSAYGYTF. The chain employs TRBV10-3 and TRBJ1-2; D gene uncertain. The CDR3 totals 14 residues. The V end was cut by 0 bases, the J end by 4 bases, with 9 bases between. The germline gives CDR1 ENHRY, CDR2 SYGVKD.

This chain uses TRBV5-1 with TRBJ2-7; D not certain. V was trimmed by 3 bases and J by 4 bases, leaving 14 bases between them. CDR3 length: 14 amino acids. The germline gives CDR1 SGHRS, CDR2 YFSETQ. The CDR3: CASSWDLEKYEQYF. DNA of the CDR3: TGCGCCAGCAGCTGGGATCTAGAGAAGTACGAGCAGTACTTC.

With respect to this clonotype: At one end, the junction sequence differs from germline, possibly due to a read error. The chain employs TRBV2 and TRBJ2-5; D might be TRBD2 (5 bases). This CDR3 comprises 12 residues. CDR1 is SNHLY, CDR2 FYNNEI, per germline. The CDR3 here is CASTDYQETRYF. In nucleotides, the CDR3 is TGTGCCAGCACAGACTACCAAGAGACCCGGTACTTC. Full variable domain (missing parts from reference TRBV2 and TRBJ2-5): EPEVTQTPSHQVTQMGQEVILRCVPISNHLYFYWYRQILGQKVEFLVSFYNNEISEKSEIFDDQFSVERPDGSNFTLKIRSTKLEDSAMYFCASTDYQETRYFGPGTRLLVL.

The V gene is TRBV20-1, the J gene TRBJ2-7; D is possibly TRBD2 (6 bases). The V and J ends lost 8 bases and 3 bases respectively, with 29 bases between them. The germline gives CDR1 DFQATT, CDR2 SNEGSKA (reference sequence). The CDR3 has 17 residues. The CDR3 bases are TGCAGTCCTCCGGGGCTAGCTCGCGGGACGGCCCTCTACGAGCAGTACTTC. Its protein is CSPPGLARGTALYEQYF.

This clonotype was counted between two and nine times. The V call is TRBV6-2 or TRBV6-3, the J call TRBJ2-7; D ambiguous. The V gene lost 2 bases and the J gene lost 3 bases, with 17 bases spanning the gap. The CDR3 length is 16 residues. Germline lookup yields CDR1 MNHEY and CDR2 SVGEGT. The CDR3 loop reads CASSYPLGQADYEQYF. CDR3 in DNA: TGTGCCAGCAGTTACCCCCTCGGGCAGGCTGACTACGAGCAGTACTTC.

This clonotype was seen more than once but under ten times. The chain carries TRBV6-5 and TRBJ2-3; tentative D call: TRBD2 (5 bases). In germline, CDR1 is MNHEY, CDR2 SVGAGI. Deletions cut 5 bases from V and 4 bases from J, with 13 bases between. The CDR3 contains 14 residues. Here the CDR3 reads CASSRTPGSDTQYF. The CDR3 DNA reads TGTGCCAGCAGTCGGACCCCGGGGTCAGATACGCAGTATTTT.

In this sample, this clonotype turned up a few times. The chain recombines TRBV6-5 with TRBJ1-6; D is uncertain. CDR3 length: 14 residues. Germline lookup yields CDR1 MNHEY and CDR2 SVGAGI. The germline V and J ends were trimmed by 7 bases and 6 bases, with 13 bases remaining between them. The CDR3 is CASKTTVVNSPLHF. Written as DNA, the CDR3 is TGTGCCAGCAAGACCACCGTCGTTAATTCACCCCTCCACTTT.

The J gene is TRBJ2-3, the V gene TRBV3-1; the D is unclear. The CDR3 runs 14 residues. Germline loops: CDR1 LGHDT, CDR2 YNNKEL (reference sequence). V was clipped by 6 bases and J by 4 bases, with 14 bases between them. The CDR3 loop reads CASRVTGRADTQYF. CDR3 bases: TGTGCCAGCAGAGTTACCGGGCGCGCAGATACGCAGTATTTT.

The rearrangement links TRBV27 to TRBJ2-1, with unresolved D. This CDR3 region has 16 residues. Between the trimmed V and J ends, which lost 3 bases and 6 bases, there was a span of 18 bases. Per germline, CDR1 MNHEY and CDR2 SMNVEV (reference sequence). This CDR3 is CASSFSSIARLNEQFF. CDR3 DNA sequence: TGTGCCAGCAGTTTTTCCTCTATAGCCAGGCTCAATGAGCAGTTCTTC.

V and J are TRBV5-1 and TRBJ2-5; a weak D match, TRBD2 (6 bases). Germline V gives CDR1 SGHRS, CDR2 YFSETQ. This CDR3 spans 14 amino acids. Trimming left V 3 bases short and J 5 bases short, with 14 bases between. CDR3 in amino acids: CASSSLPAGETQYF. Written as DNA, the CDR3 is TGCGCCAGCAGCTCACTACCCGCGGGGGAGACCCAGTACTTC.